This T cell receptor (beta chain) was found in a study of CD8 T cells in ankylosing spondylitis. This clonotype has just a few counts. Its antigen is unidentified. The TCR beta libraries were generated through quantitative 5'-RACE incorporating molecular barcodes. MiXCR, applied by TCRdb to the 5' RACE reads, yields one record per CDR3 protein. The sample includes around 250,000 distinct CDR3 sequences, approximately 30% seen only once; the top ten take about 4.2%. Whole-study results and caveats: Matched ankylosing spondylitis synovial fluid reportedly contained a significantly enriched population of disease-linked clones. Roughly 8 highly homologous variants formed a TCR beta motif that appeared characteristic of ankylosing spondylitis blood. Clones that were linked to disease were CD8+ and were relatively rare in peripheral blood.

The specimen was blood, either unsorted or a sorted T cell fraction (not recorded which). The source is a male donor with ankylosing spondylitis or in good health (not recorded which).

The CDR3 nucleotides read TGTGCCAGCAGTGAAACGGTACCACGGAACACTGAAGCTTTCTTT. Translating it yields CASSETVPRNTEAFF. V and J are TRBV6-4 and TRBJ1-1; the D is unclear. V was trimmed by 3 bases and J by 1 base, leaving 12 bases between them. Germline CDR1 and CDR2: MRHNA and SNTAGT. The CDR3 has 15 amino acids.